The T cell receptor (beta chain) described here comes from a study of shared clonotypes between healthy human individuals. Ten immunoSEQ deep assay plates were used by the authors to sequence unsorted PBMC DNA. Some clones are missing from TCRdb's copy, which holds only in-frame ones; the method was immunoSEQ multiplex PCR. The data hold under 600,000 clones, with around 80% observed a single time. Genomic DNA of unsorted samples came from tens of millions of PBMCs. There are 15 residues in the CDR3. Trimming shortened V by 0 bases and J by 4 bases, and 12 bases separated the two germline ends. Germline V lookup: CDR1 SGHAT, CDR2 FQNNGV.

The source of this sequence is a middle-aged woman in good health. Some clones in this sample may be carry-over from other donors' samples. The J gene is TRBJ1-2, the V gene TRBV11-2; D possibly corresponds to TRBD1 (6 bases). Sample: PBMCs. The CDR3 DNA reads TGTGCCAGCAGCTTAGACGGGACATTTCCCTATGGCTACACCTTC. Its translation is CASSLDGTFPYGYTF.